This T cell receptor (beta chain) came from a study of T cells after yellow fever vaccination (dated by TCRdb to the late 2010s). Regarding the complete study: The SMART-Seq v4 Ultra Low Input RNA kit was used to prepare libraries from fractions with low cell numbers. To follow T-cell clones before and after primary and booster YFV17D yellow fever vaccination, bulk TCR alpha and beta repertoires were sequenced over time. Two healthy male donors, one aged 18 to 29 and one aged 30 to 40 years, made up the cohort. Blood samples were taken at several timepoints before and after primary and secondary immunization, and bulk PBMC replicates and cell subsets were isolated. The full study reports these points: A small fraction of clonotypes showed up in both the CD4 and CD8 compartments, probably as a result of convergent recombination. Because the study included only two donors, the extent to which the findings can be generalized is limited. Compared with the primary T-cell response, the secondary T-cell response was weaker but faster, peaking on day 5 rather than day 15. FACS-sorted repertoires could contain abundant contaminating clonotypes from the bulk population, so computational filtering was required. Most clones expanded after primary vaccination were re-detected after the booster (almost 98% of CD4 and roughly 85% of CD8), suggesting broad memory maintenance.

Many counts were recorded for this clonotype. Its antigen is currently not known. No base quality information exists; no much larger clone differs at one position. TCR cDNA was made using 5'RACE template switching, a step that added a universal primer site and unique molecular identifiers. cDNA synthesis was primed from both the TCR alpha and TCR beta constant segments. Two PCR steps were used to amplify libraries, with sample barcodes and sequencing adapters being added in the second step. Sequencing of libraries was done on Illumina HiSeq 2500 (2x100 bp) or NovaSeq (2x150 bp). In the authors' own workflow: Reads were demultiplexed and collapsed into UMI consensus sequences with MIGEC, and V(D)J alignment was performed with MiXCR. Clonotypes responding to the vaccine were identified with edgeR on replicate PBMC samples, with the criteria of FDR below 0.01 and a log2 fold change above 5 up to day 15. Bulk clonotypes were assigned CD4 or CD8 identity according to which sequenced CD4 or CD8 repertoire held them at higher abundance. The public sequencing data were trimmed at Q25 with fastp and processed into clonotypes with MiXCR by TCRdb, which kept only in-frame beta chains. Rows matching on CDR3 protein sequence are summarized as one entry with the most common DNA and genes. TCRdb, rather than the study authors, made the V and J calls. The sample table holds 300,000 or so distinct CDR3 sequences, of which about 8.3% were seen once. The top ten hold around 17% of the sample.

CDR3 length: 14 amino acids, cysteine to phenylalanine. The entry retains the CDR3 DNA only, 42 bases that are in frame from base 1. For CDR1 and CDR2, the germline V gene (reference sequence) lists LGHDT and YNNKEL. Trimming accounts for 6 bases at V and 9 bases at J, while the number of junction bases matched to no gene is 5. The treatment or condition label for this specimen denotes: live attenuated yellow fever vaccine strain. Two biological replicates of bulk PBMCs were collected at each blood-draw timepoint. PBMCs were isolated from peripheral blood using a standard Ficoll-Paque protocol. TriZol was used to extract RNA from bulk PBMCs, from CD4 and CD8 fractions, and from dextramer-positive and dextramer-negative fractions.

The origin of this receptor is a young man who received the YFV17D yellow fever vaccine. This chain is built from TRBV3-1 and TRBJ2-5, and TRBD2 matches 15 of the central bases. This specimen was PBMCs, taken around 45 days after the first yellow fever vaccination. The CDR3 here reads CASRGTSGGSSQYF. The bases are TGTGCCAGCAGGGGGACTAGCGGGGGGTCCTCCCAGTACTTC.